This entry is about one TCR beta chain. Germline V gene sequence: CDR1 LNHDA, CDR2 SQIVND (reference sequence). V lost 6 bases and J 6 bases, leaving 23 bases between the germline ends. CDR3 length equals 17 residues. Naive CD8 populations comprised CD45RO-negative cells positively selected for CCR7, excluding terminally differentiated effector memory CD45RA+ cells. Donors, healthy HIV-negative adults, lacked recent acute infections or vaccinations. Deep-level settings were used for running the assay. Profiled with immunoSEQ multiplex PCR; TCRdb holds only in-frame clones, not every one. The sample has just over 2,000,000 clones; less than 95% are singletons. This sample is part of a study of shared clonotypes between healthy human individuals.

This rearrangement joins TRBV19 to TRBJ2-2; possibly TRBD2 for D (5 bases). This TCR was recovered from a young man in good health. Input material: naive CD8+ T cells sorted from blood. The CDR3 spells CASSRYGPGEIAGELFF. For the CDR3, the DNA is TGTGCCAGTAGCCGTTATGGGCCTGGGGAGATCGCCGGGGAGCTGTTTTTT.